A selection of T cell receptor beta chains follows, all from one sample in a study of T cells in Graves' hyperthyroidism and ophthalmopathy. In TCRdb, the multiplex PCR reads were re-called with MiXCR into one record per CDR3 protein. The sample consists of 640,000 or so distinct CDR3 sequences, 13% to 15% of them appearing once. Sequences were obtained from blood. Receptors originate from a woman under 30 with Graves' ophthalmopathy. Both conserved end residues are part of each CDR3. D genes are given only for firm matches. Not all rows give a size; the values are once, few, many and, for expanded clones, a class.

j_gene | abundance | d_gene | v_gene | CDR3nt | CDR3aa
TRBJ2-7 | few | TRBD1 | TRBV3-1 | TGTGCCAGCAGCCACAGGACAGGGGAAGGCTCCGAGCAGTACTTC | CASSHRTGEGSEQYF
TRBJ2-3 | many | NA | TRBV27 | TGTGCCAGCAGTGTACGGTTCGGCTGGGGGAATACGCAGTATTTT | CASSVRFGWGNTQYF
TRBJ2-1 | NA | TRBD2 | TRBV20-1 | TGCAGTGCTAGAGTTCTAGCGGGGGTGGGGAGGGTTTACAATGAGCAGTTCTTC | CSARVLAGVGRVYNEQFF
TRBJ2-1 | many | NA | TRBV7-9 | TGTGCCAGCAGCCCGTTGACTAGTAGCGATGAGCAGTTCTTC | CASSPLTSSDEQFF
TRBJ1-2 | many | NA | TRBV18 | TGTGCCAGCTCACCACCGGGCGGATACTATGGCTACACCTTC | CASSPPGGYYGYTF
TRBJ2-3 | many | TRBD2 | TRBV11-3 | TGTGCCAGCAGCTTACCCGGACTAGCGGGATGGGCAGATACGCAGTATTTT | CASSLPGLAGWADTQYF
TRBJ1-5 | NA | NA | TRBV4-1 | TGCGCCAGCAGCCAAGATCTTCTTGAGCGTCAGCCCCAGCATTTT | CASSQDLLERQPQHF
TRBJ2-7 | many | NA | TRBV20-1 | TGCAGTGCTACCCCCCAGGCGGGATACTCCTACGAGCAGTACTTC | CSATPQAGYSYEQYF
TRBJ2-2 | NA | TRBD1 | TRBV4-3 | TGCGCCAGCAGCCAGGAAGACAGGGGGTTGTCCGGGGAGCTGTTTTTT | CASSQEDRGLSGELFF
TRBJ1-2 | few | NA | TRBV7-9 | TGTGCCAGCAGCCCTCCCGGGGGTAACTATGGCCACACCTTC | CASSPPGGNYGHTF
TRBJ1-6 | few | NA | TRBV28 | TGTGCCAGCAGTACCGACAGCGGGGATAATTCACCCCTCCACTTT | CASSTDSGDNSPLHF
TRBJ1-2 | few | NA | TRBV19 | TGTGCCAGTAGGACGTTTACTGTCGGGGGTACTGGCTACACCTTC | CASRTFTVGGTGYTF